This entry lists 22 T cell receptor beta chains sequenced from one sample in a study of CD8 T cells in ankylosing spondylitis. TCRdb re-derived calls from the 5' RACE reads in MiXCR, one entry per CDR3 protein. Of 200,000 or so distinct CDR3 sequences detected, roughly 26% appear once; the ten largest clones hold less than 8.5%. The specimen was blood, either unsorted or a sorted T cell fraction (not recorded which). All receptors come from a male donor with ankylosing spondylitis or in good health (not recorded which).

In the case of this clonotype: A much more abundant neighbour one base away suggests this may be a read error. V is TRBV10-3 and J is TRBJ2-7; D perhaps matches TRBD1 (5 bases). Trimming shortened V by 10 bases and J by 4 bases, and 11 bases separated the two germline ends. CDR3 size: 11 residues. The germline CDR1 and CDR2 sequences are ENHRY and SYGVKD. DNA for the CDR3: TGTGCCACCCAGGGTGTGTACGAGCAGTACTTC. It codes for CATQGVYEQYF.

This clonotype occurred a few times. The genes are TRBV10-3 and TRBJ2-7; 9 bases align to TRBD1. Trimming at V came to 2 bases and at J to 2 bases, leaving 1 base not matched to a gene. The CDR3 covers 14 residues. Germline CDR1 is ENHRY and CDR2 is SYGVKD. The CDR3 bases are TGTGCCATCAGTGAGGGGACAGGGACCTACGAGCAGTACTTC. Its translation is CAISEGTGTYEQYF.

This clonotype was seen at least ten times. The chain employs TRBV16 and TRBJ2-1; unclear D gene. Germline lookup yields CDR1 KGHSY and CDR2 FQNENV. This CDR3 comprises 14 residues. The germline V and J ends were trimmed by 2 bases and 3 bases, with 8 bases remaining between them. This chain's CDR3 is CASSQSSFYNEQFF. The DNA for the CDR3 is TGTGCCAGCAGCCAAAGTTCGTTCTACAATGAGCAGTTCTTC.

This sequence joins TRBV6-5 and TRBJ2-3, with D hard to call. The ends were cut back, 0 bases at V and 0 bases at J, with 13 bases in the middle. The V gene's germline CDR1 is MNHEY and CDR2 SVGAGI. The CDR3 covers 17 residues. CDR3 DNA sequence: TGTGCCAGCAGTTACTCGAACGTCCCAGGTAGCACAGATACGCAGTATTTT. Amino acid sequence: CASSYSNVPGSTDTQYF.

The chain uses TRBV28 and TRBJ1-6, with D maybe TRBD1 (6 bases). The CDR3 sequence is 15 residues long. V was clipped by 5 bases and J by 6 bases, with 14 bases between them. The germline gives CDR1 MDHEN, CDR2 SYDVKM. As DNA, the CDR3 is TGTGCCAGCAGTGGCAAGGGGGTAATTAATTCACCCCTCCACTTT. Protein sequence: CASSGKGVINSPLHF.

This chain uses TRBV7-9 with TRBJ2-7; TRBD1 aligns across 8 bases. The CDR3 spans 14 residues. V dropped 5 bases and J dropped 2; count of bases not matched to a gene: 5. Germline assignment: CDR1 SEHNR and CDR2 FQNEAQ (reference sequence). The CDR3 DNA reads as TGTGCCAGCAGCCCCCAGGGGGCTACCTACGAGCAGTACTTC. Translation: CASSPQGATYEQYF.

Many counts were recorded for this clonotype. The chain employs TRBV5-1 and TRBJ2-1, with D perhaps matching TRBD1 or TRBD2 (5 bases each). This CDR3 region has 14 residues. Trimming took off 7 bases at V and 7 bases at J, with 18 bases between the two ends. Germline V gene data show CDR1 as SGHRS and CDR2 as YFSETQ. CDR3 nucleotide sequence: TGCGCCAGCCTTAGGGACCCCGGGGCTAATGAGCAGTTCTTC. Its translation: CASLRDPGANEQFF.

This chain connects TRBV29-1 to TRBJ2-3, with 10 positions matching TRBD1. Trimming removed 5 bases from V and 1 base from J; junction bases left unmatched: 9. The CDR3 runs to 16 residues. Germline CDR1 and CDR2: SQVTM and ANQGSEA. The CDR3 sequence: CSVYRDRGSGTDTQYF. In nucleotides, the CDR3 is TGCAGCGTTTACCGGGACAGGGGTTCAGGCACAGATACGCAGTATTTT.

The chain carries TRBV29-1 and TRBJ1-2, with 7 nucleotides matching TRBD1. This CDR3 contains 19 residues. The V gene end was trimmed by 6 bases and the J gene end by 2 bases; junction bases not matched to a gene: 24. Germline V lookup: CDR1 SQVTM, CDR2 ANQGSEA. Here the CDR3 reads CSVPAKRSEDRTANYGYTF. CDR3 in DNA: TGCAGCGTACCTGCAAAACGGAGTGAGGACAGGACCGCGAACTATGGCTACACCTTC.

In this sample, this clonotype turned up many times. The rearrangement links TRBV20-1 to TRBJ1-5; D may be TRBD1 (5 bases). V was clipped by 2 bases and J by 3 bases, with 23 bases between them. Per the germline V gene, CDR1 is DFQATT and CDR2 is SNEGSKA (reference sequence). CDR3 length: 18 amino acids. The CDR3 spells CSARRLGTGEFDNQPQHF. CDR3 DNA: TGCAGTGCTAGAAGGTTGGGGACCGGAGAGTTTGACAATCAGCCCCAGCATTTT.

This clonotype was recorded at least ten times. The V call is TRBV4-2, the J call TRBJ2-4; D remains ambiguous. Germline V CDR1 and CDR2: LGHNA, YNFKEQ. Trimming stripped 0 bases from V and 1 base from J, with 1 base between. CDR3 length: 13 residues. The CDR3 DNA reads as TGTGCCAGCAGCCAAGACGCCAAAAACATTCAGTACTTC. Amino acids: CASSQDAKNIQYF.

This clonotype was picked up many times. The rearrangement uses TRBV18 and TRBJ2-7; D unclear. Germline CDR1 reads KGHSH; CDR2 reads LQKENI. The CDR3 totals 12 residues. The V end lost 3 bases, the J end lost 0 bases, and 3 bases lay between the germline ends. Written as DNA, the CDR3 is TGTGCCAGCTCACCTCACTCCTACGAGCAGTACTTC. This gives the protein CASSPHSYEQYF.

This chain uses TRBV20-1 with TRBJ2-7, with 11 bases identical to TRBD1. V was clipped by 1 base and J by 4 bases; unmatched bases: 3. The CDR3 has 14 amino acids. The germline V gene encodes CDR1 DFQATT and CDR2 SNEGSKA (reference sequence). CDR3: CSARGTGGKYEQYF. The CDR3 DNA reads TGCAGTGCTAGAGGGACAGGGGGCAAGTACGAGCAGTACTTC.

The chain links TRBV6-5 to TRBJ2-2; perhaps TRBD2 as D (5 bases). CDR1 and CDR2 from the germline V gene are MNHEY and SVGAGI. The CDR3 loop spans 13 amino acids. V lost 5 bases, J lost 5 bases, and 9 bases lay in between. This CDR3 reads CASSTPGTGELFF. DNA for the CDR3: TGTGCCAGCAGTACTCCGGGGACCGGGGAGCTGTTTTTT.

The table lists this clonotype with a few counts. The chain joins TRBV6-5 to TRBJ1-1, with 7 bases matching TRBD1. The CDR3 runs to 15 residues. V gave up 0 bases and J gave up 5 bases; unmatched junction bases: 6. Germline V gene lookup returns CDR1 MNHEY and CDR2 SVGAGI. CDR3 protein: CASSYSDRSRTEAFF. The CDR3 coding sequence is TGTGCCAGCAGTTACTCGGACAGGTCCCGGACTGAAGCTTTCTTT.

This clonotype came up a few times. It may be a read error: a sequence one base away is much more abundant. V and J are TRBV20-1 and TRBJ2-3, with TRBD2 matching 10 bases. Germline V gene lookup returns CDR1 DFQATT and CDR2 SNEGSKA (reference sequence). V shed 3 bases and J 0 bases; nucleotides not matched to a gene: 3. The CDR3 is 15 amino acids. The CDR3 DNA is TGCAGTGCTAGGGCGACTAGCGGGAGCACAGATACGCAGTATTTT. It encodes CSARATSGSTDTQYF.

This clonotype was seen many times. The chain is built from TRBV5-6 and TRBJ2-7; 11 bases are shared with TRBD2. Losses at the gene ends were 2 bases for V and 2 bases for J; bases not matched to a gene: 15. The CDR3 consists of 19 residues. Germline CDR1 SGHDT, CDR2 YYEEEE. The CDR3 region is CASSFLHQSLAGAPYEQYF. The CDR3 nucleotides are TGTGCCAGCAGCTTCCTACACCAATCACTAGCGGGAGCGCCCTACGAGCAGTACTTC.

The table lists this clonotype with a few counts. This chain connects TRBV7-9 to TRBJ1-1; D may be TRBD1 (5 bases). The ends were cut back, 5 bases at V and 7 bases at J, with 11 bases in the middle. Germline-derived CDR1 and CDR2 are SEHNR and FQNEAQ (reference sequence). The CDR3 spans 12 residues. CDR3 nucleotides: TGTGCCAGCAGCAGAGGGACTGATGAAGCTTTCTTT. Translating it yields CASSRGTDEAFF.

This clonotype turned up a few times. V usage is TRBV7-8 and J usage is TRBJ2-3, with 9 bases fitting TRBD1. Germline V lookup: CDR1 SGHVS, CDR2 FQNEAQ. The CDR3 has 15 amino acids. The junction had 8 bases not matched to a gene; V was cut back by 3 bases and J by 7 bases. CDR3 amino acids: CASSLTGQGAYTQYF. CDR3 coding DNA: TGTGCCAGCAGCTTGACGGGACAGGGAGCGTATACGCAGTATTTT.

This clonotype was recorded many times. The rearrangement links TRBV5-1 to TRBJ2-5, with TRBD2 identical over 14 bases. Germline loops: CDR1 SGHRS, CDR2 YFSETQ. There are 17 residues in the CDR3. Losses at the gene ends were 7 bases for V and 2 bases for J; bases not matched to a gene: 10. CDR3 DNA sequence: TGCGCCAGCTCTACAAGAGGACTAGCGGGAGGACAAGAGACCCAGTACTTC. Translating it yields CASSTRGLAGGQETQYF.

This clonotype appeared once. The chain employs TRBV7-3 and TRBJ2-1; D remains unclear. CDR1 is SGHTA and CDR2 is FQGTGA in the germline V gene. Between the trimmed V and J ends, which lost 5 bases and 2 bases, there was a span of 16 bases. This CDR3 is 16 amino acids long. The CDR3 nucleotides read TGTGCCAGCAGCCCCTCGGTCGGTGGTACCTACAATGAGCAGTTCTTC. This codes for CASSPSVGGTYNEQFF.

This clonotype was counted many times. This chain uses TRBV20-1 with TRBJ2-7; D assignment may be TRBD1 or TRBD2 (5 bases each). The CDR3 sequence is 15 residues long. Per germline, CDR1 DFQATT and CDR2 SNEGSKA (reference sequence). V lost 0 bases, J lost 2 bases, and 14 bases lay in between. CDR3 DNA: TGCAGTGCTAGAGATGGTGAGGGGCTACCCTACGAGCAGTACTTC. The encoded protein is CSARDGEGLPYEQYF.